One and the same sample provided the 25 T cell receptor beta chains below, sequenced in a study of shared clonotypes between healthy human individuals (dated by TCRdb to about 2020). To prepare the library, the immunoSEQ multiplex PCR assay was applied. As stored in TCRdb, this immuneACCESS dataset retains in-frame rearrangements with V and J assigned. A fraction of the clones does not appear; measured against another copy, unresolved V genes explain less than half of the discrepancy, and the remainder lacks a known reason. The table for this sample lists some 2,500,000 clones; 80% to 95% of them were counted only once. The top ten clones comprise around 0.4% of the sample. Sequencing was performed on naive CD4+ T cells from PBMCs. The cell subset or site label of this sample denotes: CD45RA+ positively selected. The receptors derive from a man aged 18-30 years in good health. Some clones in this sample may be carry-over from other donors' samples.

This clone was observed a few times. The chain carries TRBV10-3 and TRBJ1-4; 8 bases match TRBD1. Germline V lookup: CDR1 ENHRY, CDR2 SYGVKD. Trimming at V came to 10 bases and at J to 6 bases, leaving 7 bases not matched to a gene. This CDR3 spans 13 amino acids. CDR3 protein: CATGQGRDEKLFF. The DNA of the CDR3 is TGTGCCACAGGACAGGGAAGAGATGAAAAACTGTTTTTT.

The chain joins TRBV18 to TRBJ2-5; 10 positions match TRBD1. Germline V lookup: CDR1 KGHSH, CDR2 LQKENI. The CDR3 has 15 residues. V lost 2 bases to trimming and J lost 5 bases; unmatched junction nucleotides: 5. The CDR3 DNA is TGTGCCAGCTCACCAGGGACAGGGGTGCGGGAGACCCAGTACTTC. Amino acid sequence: CASSPGTGVRETQYF. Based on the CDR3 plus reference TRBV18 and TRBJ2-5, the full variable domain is NAGVMQNPRHLVRRRGQEARLRCSPMKGHSHVYWYRQLPEEGLKFMVYLQKENIIDESGMPKERFSAEFPKEGPSILRIQQVVRGDSAAYFCASSPGTGVRETQYFGPGTRLLVL.

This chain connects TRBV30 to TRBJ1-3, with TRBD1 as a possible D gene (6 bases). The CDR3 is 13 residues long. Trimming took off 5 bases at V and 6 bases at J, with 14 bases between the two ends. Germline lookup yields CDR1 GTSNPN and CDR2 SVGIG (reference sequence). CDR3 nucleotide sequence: TGTGCCTGGGGTCCAGGGGTCCAAAACACCATATATTTT. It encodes CAWGPGVQNTIYF.

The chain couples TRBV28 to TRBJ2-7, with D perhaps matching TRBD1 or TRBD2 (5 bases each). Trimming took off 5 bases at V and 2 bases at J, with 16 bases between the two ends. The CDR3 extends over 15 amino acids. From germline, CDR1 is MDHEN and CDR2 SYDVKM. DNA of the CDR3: TGTGCCAGCAGTAAACCCGGGACCGGACCCTACGAGCAGTACTTC. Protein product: CASSKPGTGPYEQYF. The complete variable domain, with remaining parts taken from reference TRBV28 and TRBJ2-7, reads DVKVTQSSRYLVKRTGEKVFLECVQDMDHENMFWYRQDPGLGLRLIYFSYDVKMKEKGDIPEGYSVSREKKERFSLILESASTNQTSMYLCASSKPGTGPYEQYFGPGTRLTVT.

The chain's CDR3 is CASSFGLAGPYEQYF. The CDR3 nucleotides read TGTGCCAGCAGTTTTGGACTAGCGGGACCCTACGAGCAGTACTTC. The genes are TRBV28 and TRBJ2-7; 12 nucleotides match TRBD2. The trim removed 3 bases at V and 2 bases at J, leaving 2 bases unmatched. This CDR3 has 15 residues. Per germline, CDR1 MDHEN and CDR2 SYDVKM.

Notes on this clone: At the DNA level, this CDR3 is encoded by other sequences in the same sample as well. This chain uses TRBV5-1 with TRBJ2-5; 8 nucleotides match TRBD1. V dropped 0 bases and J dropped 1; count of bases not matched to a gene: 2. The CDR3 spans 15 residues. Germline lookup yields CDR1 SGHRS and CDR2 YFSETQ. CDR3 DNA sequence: TGCGCCAGCAGCTTGGTTACAGGGGGCCAAGAGACCCAGTACTTC. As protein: CASSLVTGGQETQYF.

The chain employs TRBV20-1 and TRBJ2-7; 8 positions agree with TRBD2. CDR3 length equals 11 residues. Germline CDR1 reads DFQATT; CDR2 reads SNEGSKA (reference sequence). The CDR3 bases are TGCAGCGTTGGGCGGGAGGACGAGCAGTACTTC. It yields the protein CSVGREDEQYF.

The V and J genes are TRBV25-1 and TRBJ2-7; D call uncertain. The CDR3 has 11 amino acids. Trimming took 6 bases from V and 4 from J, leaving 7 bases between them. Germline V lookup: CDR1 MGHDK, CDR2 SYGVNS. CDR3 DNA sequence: TGTGCCAGCAGCCCCGGGTACGAGCAGTACTTC. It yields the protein CASSPGYEQYF.

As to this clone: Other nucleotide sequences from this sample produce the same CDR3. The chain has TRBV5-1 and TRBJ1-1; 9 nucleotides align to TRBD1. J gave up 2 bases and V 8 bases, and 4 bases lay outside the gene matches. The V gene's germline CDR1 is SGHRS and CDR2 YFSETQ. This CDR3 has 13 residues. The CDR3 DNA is TGCGCCAGTCGGGACAGGGAAAACACTGAAGCTTTCTTT. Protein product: CASRDRENTEAFF.

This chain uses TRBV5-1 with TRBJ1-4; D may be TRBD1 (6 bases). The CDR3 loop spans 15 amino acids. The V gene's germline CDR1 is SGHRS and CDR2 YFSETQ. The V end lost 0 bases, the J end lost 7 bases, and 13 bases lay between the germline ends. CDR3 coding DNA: TGCGCCAGCAGCTTGGGCGGGGGGCGAGGTGAAAAACTGTTTTTT. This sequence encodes CASSLGGGRGEKLFF.

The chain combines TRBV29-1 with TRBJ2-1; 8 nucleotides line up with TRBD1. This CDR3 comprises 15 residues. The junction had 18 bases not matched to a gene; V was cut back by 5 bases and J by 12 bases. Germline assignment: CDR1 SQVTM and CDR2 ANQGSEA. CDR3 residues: CSVPRRTGMDYGQFF. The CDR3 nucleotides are TGCAGCGTTCCCCGGAGGACAGGGATGGATTATGGGCAGTTCTTC.

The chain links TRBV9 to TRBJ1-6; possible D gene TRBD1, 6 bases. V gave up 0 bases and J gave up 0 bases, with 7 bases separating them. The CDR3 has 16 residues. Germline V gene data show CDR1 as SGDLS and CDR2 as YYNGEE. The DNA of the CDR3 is TGTGCCAGCAGCGTAGCGGACAGCTCCTATAATTCACCCCTCCACTTT. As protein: CASSVADSSYNSPLHF.

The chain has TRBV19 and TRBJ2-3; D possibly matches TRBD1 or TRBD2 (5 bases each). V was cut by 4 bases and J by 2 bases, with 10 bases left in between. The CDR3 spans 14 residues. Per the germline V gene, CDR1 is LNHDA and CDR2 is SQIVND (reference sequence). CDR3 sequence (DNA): TGTGCCAGTAGTACAGGGACCCACACAGATACGCAGTATTTT. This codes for CASSTGTHTDTQYF.

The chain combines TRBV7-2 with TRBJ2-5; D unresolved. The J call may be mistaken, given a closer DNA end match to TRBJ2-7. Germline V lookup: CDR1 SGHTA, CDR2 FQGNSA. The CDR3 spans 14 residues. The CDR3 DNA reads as TGTGCCAGCAGCCCCCGCACCAATCCCTACGAGCAGTACTTC. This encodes CASSPRTNPYEQYF.

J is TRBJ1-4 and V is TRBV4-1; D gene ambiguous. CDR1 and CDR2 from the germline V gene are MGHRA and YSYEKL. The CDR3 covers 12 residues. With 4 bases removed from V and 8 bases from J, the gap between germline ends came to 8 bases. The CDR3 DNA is TGCGCCAGCAGCCGGAACGGCGAAAAACTGTTTTTT. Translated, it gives CASSRNGEKLFF.

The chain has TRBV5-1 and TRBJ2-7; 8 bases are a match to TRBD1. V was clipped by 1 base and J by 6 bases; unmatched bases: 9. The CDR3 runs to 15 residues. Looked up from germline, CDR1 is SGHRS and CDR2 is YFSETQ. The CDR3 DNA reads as TGCGCCAGCAGCTTGAGCAACAGGGGGGCCGCCGAGCAGTACTTC. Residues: CASSLSNRGAAEQYF.

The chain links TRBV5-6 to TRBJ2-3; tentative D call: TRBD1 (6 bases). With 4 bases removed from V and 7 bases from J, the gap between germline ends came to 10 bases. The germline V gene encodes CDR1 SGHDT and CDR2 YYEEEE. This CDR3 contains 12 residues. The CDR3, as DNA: TGTGCCAGCAGCCGGGGACAAAATACGCAGTATTTT. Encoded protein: CASSRGQNTQYF.

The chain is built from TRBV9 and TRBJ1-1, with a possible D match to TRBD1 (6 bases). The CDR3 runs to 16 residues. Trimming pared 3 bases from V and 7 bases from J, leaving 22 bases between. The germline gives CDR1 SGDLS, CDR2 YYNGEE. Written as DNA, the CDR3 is TGTGCCAGCAGCGCGCTCGGACCGGGGGGGCGAATTGAAGCTTTCTTT. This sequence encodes CASSALGPGGRIEAFF.

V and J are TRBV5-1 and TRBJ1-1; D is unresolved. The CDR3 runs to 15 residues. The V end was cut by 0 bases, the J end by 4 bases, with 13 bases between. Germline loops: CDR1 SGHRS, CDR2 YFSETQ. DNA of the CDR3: TGCGCCAGCAGCTTGGGGTTCGGCGGGAGCACTGAAGCTTTCTTT. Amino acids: CASSLGFGGSTEAFF.

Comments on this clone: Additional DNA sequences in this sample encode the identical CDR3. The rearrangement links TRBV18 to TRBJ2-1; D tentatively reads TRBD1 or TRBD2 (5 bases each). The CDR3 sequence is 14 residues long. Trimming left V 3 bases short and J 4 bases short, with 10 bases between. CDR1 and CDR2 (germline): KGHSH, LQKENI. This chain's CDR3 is CASSPTRQYNEQFF. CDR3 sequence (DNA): TGTGCCAGCTCACCTACTAGACAGTACAATGAGCAGTTCTTC.

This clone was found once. DNA of the CDR3: TGTGCCAGCTCACCAATGACGGGACAGGGGACCCCTTATGGCTACACCTTC. As protein: CASSPMTGQGTPYGYTF. V is TRBV18 and J is TRBJ1-2, with 10 bases lining up with TRBD1. This CDR3 comprises 17 residues. The germline gives CDR1 KGHSH, CDR2 LQKENI. V lost 2 bases to trimming and J lost 5 bases; unmatched junction nucleotides: 11. The full variable domain, with the rest looked up from reference TRBV18 and TRBJ1-2, is NAGVMQNPRHLVRRRGQEARLRCSPMKGHSHVYWYRQLPEEGLKFMVYLQKENIIDESGMPKERFSAEFPKEGPSILRIQQVVRGDSAAYFCASSPMTGQGTPYGYTFGSGTRLTVV.

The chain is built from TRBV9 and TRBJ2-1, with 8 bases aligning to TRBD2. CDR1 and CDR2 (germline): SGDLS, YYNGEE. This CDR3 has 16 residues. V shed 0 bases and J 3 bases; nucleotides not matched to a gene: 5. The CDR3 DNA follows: TGTGCCAGCAGCGTAGAAAGCGGGAGTGTCTACAATGAGCAGTTCTTC. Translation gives CASSVESGSVYNEQFF.

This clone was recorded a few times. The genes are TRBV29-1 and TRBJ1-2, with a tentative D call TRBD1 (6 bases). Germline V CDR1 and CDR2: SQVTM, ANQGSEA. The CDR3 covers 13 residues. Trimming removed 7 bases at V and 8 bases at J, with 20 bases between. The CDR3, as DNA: TGCAGCGCCGCAACAGGGCCAGGAAGGGGCTACACCTTC. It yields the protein CSAATGPGRGYTF.

CDR3 sequence reads: CAWSVTLPYEQYF. CDR3 nucleotides: TGTGCCTGGAGTGTTACACTCCCCTACGAGCAGTACTTC. The chain is built from TRBV30 and TRBJ2-7; no firm D call. CDR1 and CDR2 from the germline V gene are GTSNPN and SVGIG (reference sequence). The CDR3 has 13 amino acids. The V and J ends lost 0 bases and 2 bases respectively, with 8 bases between them.

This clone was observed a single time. CDR3 DNA: TGTGCCAGCAGCCGACAGGGTTACTCCTACGAGCAGTACTTC. The encoded protein is CASSRQGYSYEQYF. This rearrangement joins TRBV6-5 to TRBJ2-7; 7 bases agree with TRBD1. CDR1 and CDR2 from the germline V gene are MNHEY and SVGAGI. Trimming took 6 bases from V and 0 from J; bases not matched to a gene: 5. CDR3 length: 14 residues.